A single sample gave rise to the 27 T cell receptor beta chains below, sequenced in a study of T cell repertoires in cytomegalovirus infection. From the reads, TCRdb called clonotypes with MiXCR, one entry per CDR3 protein. The sample shows about 830,000 distinct CDR3 sequences, approximately 32% of them seen only once. Their cognate antigens are unknown. The sample was cultured CD8+ T cells from PBMCs, taken from culture after CMV antigen stimulation. These receptor sequences come from a human donor in good health (CMV status not recorded). Some clones in this sample may be carry-over from other donors' samples.

This clonotype was seen more than once but under ten times. The chain recombines TRBV10-3 with TRBJ2-2, with 8 bases fitting TRBD2. Germline CDR1 is ENHRY and CDR2 is SYGVKD. The trim removed 9 bases at V and 1 base at J, leaving 10 bases unmatched. The CDR3 is made up of 16 amino acids. CDR3 amino acids: CAIGSSGVKNTGELFF. The DNA for the CDR3 is TGTGCCATTGGGAGTAGCGGGGTAAAGAACACCGGGGAGCTGTTTTTT.

V usage is TRBV27 and J usage is TRBJ1-1; 8 positions match TRBD1. Germline V lookup: CDR1 MNHEY, CDR2 SMNVEV (reference sequence). CDR3 length equals 15 residues. Unmatched junction bases numbered 9, after V lost 4 bases and J lost 5 bases. The CDR3 DNA reads as TGTGCCAGCAGTTACTCCGGGACAGGCTTAACTGAAGCTTTCTTT. Translation gives CASSYSGTGLTEAFF.

As for this clonotype: One end of the junction fails to match germline, which may point to a read error. The rearrangement links TRBV4-2 to TRBJ1-2, with D possibly being TRBD1 (5 bases). Germline CDR1 LGHNA, CDR2 YNFKEQ. The CDR3 has 17 amino acids. The CDR3 spells CASSQTPDGGTNYDYTF. In nucleotides, the CDR3 is TGTGCCAGCAGCCAGACGCCGGACGGGGGAACTAACTATGACTACACCTTC.

V usage is TRBV7-8 and J usage is TRBJ2-7; TRBD2 is a possible D gene (6 bases). V was cut by 6 bases and J by 5 bases, with 14 bases left in between. Germline-derived CDR1 and CDR2 are SGHVS and FQNEAQ. The length of the CDR3 is 13 residues. CDR3 DNA: TGTGCCAGCAGGATGTGGGAGGCAAACGAGCAGTACGTC. Its translation: CASRMWEANEQYV.

This clonotype was detected a few times. V gene TRBV24-1 combines with J gene TRBJ1-1; TRBD1 matches 9 bases. The CDR3 is 15 amino acids. The V and J ends lost 0 bases and 11 bases, in that order; junction bases with no gene match: 9. Germline CDR1 and CDR2: KGHDR and SFDVKD. CDR3 sequence: CATSDLDPQGAPAFF. The CDR3 nucleotides are TGTGCCACCAGTGATTTGGACCCACAGGGGGCGCCGGCTTTCTTT.

The rearrangement links TRBV6-5 to TRBJ2-5, with D perhaps TRBD1 or TRBD2 (5 bases each). In germline, CDR1 is MNHEY, CDR2 SVGAGI. The CDR3 contains 15 residues. The ends were cut back, 0 bases at V and 5 bases at J, with 13 bases in the middle. CDR3 residues: CASSYSEEAGETQYF. CDR3 bases: TGTGCCAGCAGTTACTCGGAGGAGGCAGGGGAGACCCAGTACTTC.

This clonotype was seen a handful of times. CDR3 bases: TGTGCCAGCAGTCAACTCGGGGACACCTGGATCGTC. Protein: CASSQLGDTWIV. The rearrangement uses TRBV12-3 or TRBV12-4 and TRBJ2-7, with a possible D match to TRBD1 (6 bases). The length of the CDR3 is 12 residues.

This clonotype was observed at least ten times. The V and J genes are TRBV7-6 and TRBJ2-2; 8 bases match TRBD2. Germline trimming cut 2 bases from V and 10 bases from J; bases unmatched to any gene: 6. The CDR3 is 14 residues long. Germline CDR1 SGHVS, CDR2 FNYEAQ. The CDR3 sequence: CASSLTSGGEELFF. The CDR3 bases are TGTGCCAGCAGCTTAACTAGCGGTGGAGAGGAGCTGTTTTTT.

The chain joins TRBV5-6 to TRBJ1-4, with unresolved D. Trimming stripped 0 bases from V and 12 bases from J, with 9 bases between. Germline CDR1 SGHDT, CDR2 YYEEEE. This CDR3 region has 12 residues. The CDR3 is CASSLGNQELFF. The CDR3 DNA reads as TGTGCCAGCAGCTTGGGCAACCAAGAACTGTTTTTT.

This clonotype turned up a few times. The V and J genes are TRBV6-1 and TRBJ2-7; D uncertain. V was cut by 1 base and J by 2 bases, with 6 bases left in between. CDR3 length equals 13 residues. Germline CDR1 is MNHNS and CDR2 is SASEGT. The CDR3 bases are TGTGCCAGCAGTGAAGGTTACACCTACGAGCAGTACTTC. It specifies CASSEGYTYEQYF.

This clonotype was seen a handful of times. The V and J genes are TRBV7-9 and TRBJ2-7; TRBD1 matches 10 bases. Germline loops: CDR1 SEHNR, CDR2 FQNEAQ (reference sequence). This CDR3 is built from 14 residues. V lost 1 base to trimming and J lost 5 bases; unmatched junction nucleotides: 2. CDR3 region: CASSLGTGGNEQYF. In DNA, the CDR3 is TGTGCCAGCAGCTTAGGGACAGGGGGTAACGAGCAGTACTTC.

This clonotype was recorded a few times. This CDR3 fails to terminate in the conserved phenylalanine or tryptophan, so it likely reflects a read error. The chain carries TRBV7-9 and TRBJ2-5; 7 bases agree with TRBD2. Germline loops: CDR1 SEHNR, CDR2 FQNEAQ (reference sequence). J lost 0 bases, V lost 10 bases, and 11 bases had no gene match. This CDR3 region has 15 residues. CDR3 DNA: TGTGCCACGACCCCTGGACTAGGTTACCAAGAGACCCAGTACCTC. Residues: CATTPGLGYQETQYL.

The chain links TRBV7-6 to TRBJ2-5; TRBD2 aligns across 9 bases. CDR1 and CDR2 (germline): SGHVS, FNYEAQ. This CDR3 region has 16 residues. The V and J ends lost 5 bases and 3 bases, in that order; junction bases with no gene match: 10. The CDR3 protein is CASSDYAGGLEETQYF. The CDR3 DNA reads TGTGCCAGCAGCGACTATGCGGGGGGGTTAGAAGAGACCCAGTACTTC. Complete variable domain (other parts from reference TRBV7-6 and TRBJ2-5): GAGVSQSPRYKVTKRGQDVALRCDPISGHVSLYWYRQALGQGPEFLTYFNYEAQQDKSGLPNDRFSAERPEGSISTLTIQRTEQRDSAMYRCASSDYAGGLEETQYFGPGTRLLVL.

The chain carries TRBV6-6 and TRBJ2-7; 9 positions match TRBD1. CDR1 and CDR2 (germline): MNHNY, SVGAGI (reference sequence). V shed 0 bases and J 6 bases; nucleotides not matched to a gene: 6. The CDR3 runs 15 residues. This chain's CDR3 is CASSYSGQGGSEQYF. In DNA form, the CDR3 reads TGTGCCAGCAGTTACTCGGGACAGGGAGGAAGCGAGCAGTACTTC.

V is TRBV5-1 and J is TRBJ2-3, with D hard to call. Deletions cut 0 bases from V and 4 bases from J, with 12 bases between. CDR1 SGHRS and CDR2 YFSETQ come from the germline V gene. The CDR3 extends over 15 amino acids. The CDR3 DNA reads as TGCGCCAGCAGCTTGGCATTGCCCAACGCAGATACGCAGTATTTT. Translated: CASSLALPNADTQYF. The whole variable domain, filled in from reference TRBV5-1 and TRBJ2-3, reads KAGVTQTPRYLIKTRGQQVTLSCSPISGHRSVSWYQQTPGQGLQFLFEYFSETQRNKGNFPGRFSGRQFSNSRSEMNVSTLELGDSALYLCASSLALPNADTQYFGPGTRLTVL.

The chain joins TRBV10-3 to TRBJ2-5, with a weak D call TRBD1 (5 bases). The CDR3 contains 15 residues. V was shortened by 6 bases and J by 3 bases, with 17 bases between the two germline ends. Germline loops: CDR1 ENHRY, CDR2 SYGVKD. CDR3 DNA sequence: TGTGCCATCAGCGAACGAGGACATTCCGAAGAGACCCAGTACTTC. This sequence encodes CAISERGHSEETQYF.

CDR3 coding DNA: TGTGCCAGCAGTTCCCTAGCGGGGGGCTCCCCAGATACGCAGTATTTT. Translation gives CASSSLAGGSPDTQYF. The J gene is TRBJ2-3, the V gene TRBV28, with TRBD2 identical over 11 bases. The CDR3 totals 16 residues. Germline CDR1 and CDR2: MDHEN and SYDVKM. J gave up 4 bases and V 4 bases, and 7 bases lay outside the gene matches.

The chain carries TRBV29-1 and TRBJ1-3; possibly TRBD1 for D (6 bases). Trimming stripped 6 bases from V and 0 bases from J, with 12 bases between. The germline V gene encodes CDR1 SQVTM and CDR2 ANQGSEA. CDR3 length: 14 amino acids. The CDR3 nucleotides are TGCAGCGTCCAGGACAGTAGCTCTGGAAACACCATATATTTT. Protein: CSVQDSSSGNTIYF.

This clonotype appeared many times. The chain links TRBV7-9 to TRBJ1-2, with no clear D. The V end was cut by 1 base, the J end by 2 bases, with 14 bases between. The CDR3 extends over 16 amino acids. Germline V CDR1 and CDR2: SEHNR, FQNEAQ (reference sequence). CDR3 DNA sequence: TGTGCCAGCAGCTTAGACTACAACCGCTGGAACTATGGCTACACCTTC. As protein: CASSLDYNRWNYGYTF.

The gene calls are TRBV19 and TRBJ2-1; 11 nucleotides match TRBD2. Germline assignment: CDR1 LNHDA and CDR2 SQIVND (reference sequence). CDR3 length: 15 residues. With V trimmed by 7 bases and J by 6 bases, 8 bases remained unmatched. The DNA of the CDR3 is TGTGCCAGTACAATTAGCGGGGGGGCCCGCAATGAGCAGTTCTTC. Translation gives CASTISGGARNEQFF.

In DNA, the CDR3 is TGTGCCAGTAGTATGGTCGAGGGCACTGAAGCTTTCTTT. This translates into CASSMVEGTEAFF. This sequence joins TRBV19 and TRBJ1-1; D is ambiguous. V was trimmed by 3 bases and J by 4 bases, leaving 9 bases between them. Per the germline V gene, CDR1 is LNHDA and CDR2 is SQIVND (reference sequence). The CDR3 has 13 residues.

This clonotype was picked up a small number of times. The V and J genes are TRBV7-3 and TRBJ2-1; tentatively, D is TRBD1 (5 bases). With 4 bases removed from V and 3 bases from J, the gap between germline ends came to 10 bases. Germline CDR1 is SGHTA and CDR2 is FQGTGA. This CDR3 is built from 14 residues. The DNA of the CDR3 is TGTGCCAGCAGCTCCGCCGACAGCTACAATGAGCAGTTCTTC. Translated, it gives CASSSADSYNEQFF.

Worth noting for this clonotype: A much more abundant neighbour one base away suggests this may be a read error. This chain connects TRBV12-3 or TRBV12-4 to TRBJ2-3, with TRBD2 matching over 9 bases. The CDR3 is 15 residues long. CDR3 protein: CAGSPGTSPIHTQYF. The CDR3, as DNA: TGTGCCGGCAGTCCCGGGACTAGCCCCATACATACGCAGTATTTT.

Worth noting for this clonotype: A junction boundary mismatches the germline segment, possibly from a read error. CDR3 DNA: TGTGTCAGCAGCGACAGGATGGGGGGTGTGCAGTTCTTC. It is translated as CVSSDRMGGVQFF. This chain connects TRBV6-2 or TRBV6-3 to TRBJ2-1; perhaps D is TRBD1 or TRBD2 (6 bases each). The CDR3 is made up of 13 amino acids. Germline CDR1 and CDR2: MNHEY and SVGEGT.

The chain carries TRBV27 and TRBJ2-5, with D tentatively TRBD2 (5 bases). With 6 bases removed from V and 5 bases from J, the gap between germline ends came to 16 bases. Germline assignment: CDR1 MNHEY and CDR2 SMNVEV (reference sequence). The CDR3 has 14 amino acids. The CDR3 here is CASSPRAGRETQYF. The CDR3, as DNA: TGTGCCAGCAGCCCTCGCGCGGGCCGGGAGACCCAGTACTTC.

This clonotype was counted ten times or more. This chain links TRBV7-6 with TRBJ2-4, with 7 bases aligning to TRBD1. Per germline, CDR1 SGHVS and CDR2 FNYEAQ. The CDR3 contains 22 residues. Trimming at V came to 6 bases and at J to 2 bases, leaving 28 bases not matched to a gene. The CDR3 DNA follows: TGTGCCAGCAGATACACCGGAGCGGTCACAGGGGCTCCGGGTCATTCCAAAAACATTCAGTACTTC. Protein: CASRYTGAVTGAPGHSKNIQYF.

This clonotype turned up a few times. The V gene is TRBV5-5, the J gene TRBJ1-2, with a possible D match to TRBD1 (5 bases). Trimming shortened V by 2 bases and J by 4 bases, and 15 bases separated the two germline ends. In germline, CDR1 is SGHKS, CDR2 YYEKEE (reference sequence). There are 15 residues in the CDR3. The CDR3 here is CASSLQEGSFYGYTF. The CDR3 DNA reads as TGTGCCAGCAGCTTACAGGAGGGTTCCTTCTATGGCTACACCTTC.